Given below is one TCR beta chain in context. The sample belongs to a study of T-cell memory formation after mild COVID-19. In TCRdb, the 5' RACE reads were re-called with MiXCR into one record per CDR3 protein. The table records roughly 400,000 distinct CDR3 sequences, less than 25% of them present only once. Per the germline V gene, CDR1 is SEHNR and CDR2 is FQNEAQ (reference sequence). V gave up 1 base and J gave up 7 bases, with 9 bases separating them. The CDR3 extends over 13 amino acids. The sequencing sample was made of PBMCs or a T cell subset sorted from them (not recorded which). This clonotype originated in an adult woman who had mild COVID-19 (a few samples of this study predate the infection). Cell type and time point are not known. This chain uses TRBV7-9 with TRBJ2-3; no clear D gene. CDR3 sequence reads: CASSLGGSNTQYF. CDR3 in DNA: TGTGCCAGCAGCTTAGGAGGTTCGAATACGCAGTATTTT. The full variable domain, its missing parts supplied by reference TRBV7-9 and TRBJ2-3, is DTGVSQNPRHKITKRGQNVTFRCDPISEHNRLYWYRQTLGQGPEFLTYFQNEAQLEKSRLLSDRFSAERPKGSFSTLEIQRTEQGDSAMYLCASSLGGSNTQYFGPGTRLTVL.